This section outlines one T cell receptor (beta chain) sequence together with its context. This sample was included in a study of CD8 T cells in ankylosing spondylitis. The CDR3 covers 14 residues. Germline CDR1 is SGHKS and CDR2 is YYEKEE (reference sequence). V lost 3 bases and J lost 7, with 13 bases in between. TCRdb redid the calling of the 5' RACE reads with MiXCR, one entry per CDR3 protein. Of about 200,000 distinct CDR3 sequences detected, around 13% appear once; the ten largest clones hold 16%. The sequencing sample was made of blood, either unsorted or a sorted T cell fraction (not recorded which). The chain joins TRBV5-5 to TRBJ1-4; D might be TRBD1 (6 bases). This receptor was identified in a male donor with ankylosing spondylitis or in good health (not recorded which). This CDR3 reads CASSSTGNREKLFF. The CDR3 DNA reads as TGTGCCAGCAGCTCTACAGGGAACCGTGAAAAACTGTTTTTT. Combining the CDR3 with reference TRBV5-5 and TRBJ1-4 gives the whole variable domain DAGVTQSPTHLIKTRGQQVTLRCSPISGHKSVSWYQQVLGQGPQFIFQYYEKEERGRGNFPDRFSARQFPNYSSELNVNALLLGDSALYLCASSSTGNREKLFFGSGTQLSVL.